This is a list of T cell receptor beta chains from one sample in a study of cytomegalovirus exposure and HLA in healthy donors. TCRdb's table, derived via immunoSEQ multiplex PCR, lists solely in-frame clones and lacks some. The sample lists some 150,000 clones, approximately 76% occurring once. Sample: PBMCs. The receptors derive from a man aged 60 to 69 in good health and CMV-seronegative. Each CDR3 is given without its conserved first and last residue. A clone size is listed for some rows: how often the clone was seen (once, few, many), or a class if it is expanded.

>TRBJ1-1|13|NA|TRBV5-1
ASYSQDTLNTEAF
>TRBJ1-6|11|NA|TRBV5-4
ASSLIGGSPLH
>TRBJ2-3|15|NA|TRBV9
ASSVALGGTSTDTQY
>TRBJ1-4|12|NA|TRBV10-3
ATQSAQGTEKLF
>TRBJ1-5|11|once|TRBV29-1
SVVAGSNQPQH
>TRBJ1-2|13|NA|TRBV4-2
ASSQDRFLNYGYT
>TRBJ2-5|14|NA|TRBV7-2
ASSLDPSATGETQY
>TRBJ1-2|14|NA|TRBV5-3
ARSFDSTDNRYGYT
>TRBJ2-4|10|NA|TRBV6-6
ASSYSPDIQY
>NA|11|NA|TRBV5-1
ASSFPSGYEQY
>TRBJ1-5|12|few|TRBV27
ASSGRRGLGPQH
>TRBJ2-2|14|NA|TRBV9
ASRGGGRANTGELF
>TRBJ1-4|12|once|TRBV7-2
ASSLGGGNEKLF
>TRBJ2-5|9|NA|TRBV28
ASSSTGVQY
>TRBJ2-7|11|NA|TRBV6-1
ASSASGQDEQY
>TRBJ2-7|11|NA|TRBV5-1
ASSLVSGFEQY
>TRBJ1-5|18|few|TRBV21-1
ASSIPSRDREESRDQPQH
>TRBJ2-3|13|NA|TRBV7-8
ASSTGTGWTDTQY
>TRBJ2-2|13|NA|TRBV7-2
ASSLVGRDSGELF
>TRBJ1-2|12|NA|TRBV9
ASSPAGAPSGYT
>TRBJ2-7|12|NA|TRBV7-8
ASSLSGGRDEQY
>TRBJ2-3|13|NA|TRBV5-1
ASSWWGLSTDTQY
>TRBJ2-7|11|NA|TRBV29-1
SMRLAGSYEQY
>TRBJ2-5|16|NA|TRBV28
ASSLFLFLAGPEETQY
>TRBJ1-2|12|NA|TRBV6-5
ASSLGQHYYGYT
>TRBJ1-4|13|NA|TRBV15
ATSRDGQAREKLF
>TRBJ1-1|9|NA|TRBV6-6
ATLKGREAF
>TRBJ1-2|11|NA|TRBV6-5
ASSYGRRDGYT
>TRBJ2-5|14|NA|TRBV5-4
ASSFGLAGGQEAQY
>TRBJ2-3|14|NA|TRBV6-6
ASSARASGGADTQY
>TRBJ1-6|14|NA|TRBV6-5
ASSYDRATYNSPLH
>TRBJ2-3|15|NA|TRBV9
ASSVRVLSGGTDTQY
>TRBJ2-5|13|NA|TRBV19
ASSSDRGLLETQY
>TRBJ1-1|12|few|TRBV29-1
SVEKQGGNTEAF
>TRBJ2-7|13|NA|TRBV19
ASSIGAGPSYEQY
>TRBJ2-7|9|NA|TRBV14
ASGQDYEQY
>TRBJ2-2|15|NA|TRBV4-3
ASSQSYGTGHTGELF
>TRBJ2-5|13|NA|TRBV5-1
ASSPSGGAGETQY
>TRBJ1-3|14|NA|TRBV6-5
ASSYERTGPGNTIY
>TRBJ1-1|13|few|TRBV11-3
ASSPGGGSGTEAF
>TRBJ1-2|11|once|TRBV27
ASRPDSNYGYT
>NA|11|NA|TRBV19
ATRTSSYNEQY
>TRBJ1-5|10|few|TRBV11-2
ASSSDYGPQH
>TRBJ2-2|13|NA|TRBV7-2
ASSLVGGETGELF
>TRBJ1-2|13|once|TRBV6-5
ASTSWDSSIYGYT
>TRBJ1-5|12|NA|TRBV2
ASSDMTERQPQH
>TRBJ1-5|13|NA|TRBV19
ASSGVTAYNQPQH
>TRBJ1-2|11|NA|TRBV29-1
SVGTGGDYGYT
>TRBJ2-7|13|NA|TRBV5-1
ASGQEATSAGEQY
>TRBJ1-2|14|NA|TRBV10-3
AISDGGRGNGYGYT
>TRBJ2-5|12|NA|TRBV19
ASSIGQHTETQY
>TRBJ2-5|12|NA|TRBV18
ASSPDNGQGTQY
>TRBJ1-1|11|NA|TRBV29-1
SVARGLFTEAF
>TRBJ1-1|12|few|TRBV27
ASSAGTSNTEAF